Following are 17 T cell receptor beta chains from one sample sequenced in a study of immune evolution from preneoplasia to lung adenocarcinoma. Method: immunoSEQ multiplex PCR; TCRdb's copy keeps in-frame clones and lacks some. The sample records 2,100 or so clones, under 85% being singletons. Sequenced sample: FFPE minimally invasive lung adenocarcinoma tissue. These receptors were collected from a person aged 60 to 85 with lung adenocarcinoma.

The rearrangement uses TRBV7-2 and TRBJ2-3, with unresolved D. The CDR3 is made up of 15 amino acids. Deletions cut 0 bases from V and 2 bases from J, with 9 bases between. CDR1 is SGHTA, CDR2 FQGNSA, per germline. The CDR3, as DNA: TGTGCCAGCAGCTTAGCGCGTACGTACACAGATACGCAGTATTTT. This sequence encodes CASSLARTYTDTQYF.

V and J are TRBV28 and TRBJ1-1; no clear D gene. Germline CDR1 is MDHEN and CDR2 is SYDVKM. Trimming left V 2 bases short and J 3 bases short, with 4 bases between. This CDR3 has 12 residues. CDR3 DNA sequence: TGTGCCAGCAGTTTACAATACACTGAAGCTTTCTTT. Its translation: CASSLQYTEAFF. The full variable domain, with the rest looked up from reference TRBV28 and TRBJ1-1, is DVKVTQSSRYLVKRTGEKVFLECVQDMDHENMFWYRQDPGLGLRLIYFSYDVKMKEKGDIPEGYSVSREKKERFSLILESASTNQTSMYLCASSLQYTEAFFGQGTRLTVV.

V and J are TRBV7-6 and TRBJ1-1; D is undetermined. The CDR3 loop spans 13 amino acids. Trimming took 0 bases from V and 6 from J, leaving 8 bases between them. The germline CDR1 and CDR2 sequences are SGHVS and FNYEAQ. The CDR3 sequence: CASSLAGGAEAFF. The CDR3 DNA reads TGTGCCAGCAGCTTAGCGGGCGGGGCTGAAGCTTTCTTT. Based on the CDR3 plus reference TRBV7-6 and TRBJ1-1, the full variable domain is GAGVSQSPRYKVTKRGQDVALRCDPISGHVSLYWYRQALGQGPEFLTYFNYEAQQDKSGLPNDRFSAERPEGSISTLTIQRTEQRDSAMYRCASSLAGGAEAFFGQGTRLTVV.

The chain is built from TRBV5-8 and TRBJ2-3; D may be TRBD2 (6 bases). Trimming removed 0 bases at V and 0 bases at J, with 11 bases between. The germline V gene encodes CDR1 SGHTS and CDR2 YDEGEE. This CDR3 spans 16 amino acids. DNA for the CDR3: TGTGCCAGCAGCTTGGTGATCGGGGGTAGCACAGATACGCAGTATTTT. Encoded protein: CASSLVIGGSTDTQYF. Full variable domain (missing parts from reference TRBV5-8 and TRBJ2-3): EAGVTQSPTHLIKTRGQQATLRCSPISGHTSVYWYQQALGLGLQFLLWYDEGEERNRGNFPPRFSGRQFPNYSSELNVNALELEDSALYLCASSLVIGGSTDTQYFGPGTRLTVL.

In this sample, this clone turned up a few times. The V gene is TRBV2, the J gene TRBJ2-3, with 7 bases fitting TRBD2. CDR1 is SNHLY, CDR2 FYNNEI, per germline. V lost 6 bases, J lost 4 bases, and 10 bases stayed unmatched. The CDR3 covers 15 residues. This CDR3 is CASRRAGRDADTQYF. The CDR3 nucleotides read TGTGCCAGCAGAAGAGCGGGGAGGGACGCAGATACGCAGTATTTT.

J is TRBJ2-1 and V is TRBV7-6; 11 bases are shared with TRBD1. J lost 4 bases, V lost 5 bases, and 4 bases had no gene match. The length of the CDR3 is 15 residues. Per the germline V gene, CDR1 is SGHVS and CDR2 is FNYEAQ. CDR3 loop: CASSRGQGDYNEQFF. CDR3 nucleotide sequence: TGTGCCAGCAGCAGGGGACAGGGGGATTACAATGAGCAGTTCTTC.

The chain has TRBV2 and TRBJ1-3, with a weak D call TRBD1 (6 bases). The CDR3 contains 14 residues. V lost 6 bases and J lost 6, with 15 bases in between. Germline V lookup: CDR1 SNHLY, CDR2 FYNNEI. The CDR3 region has the DNA TGTGCCAGCAGCTCAACAGGGAAGGTAAACACCATATATTTT. This gives the protein CASSSTGKVNTIYF.

The CDR3 DNA reads TGCGCCAGCAGCTCCATGGGACAGGGGTCCTATGGCTACACCTTC. Protein: CASSSMGQGSYGYTF. This chain links TRBV5-1 with TRBJ1-2; 10 nucleotides agree with TRBD1. CDR1 SGHRS and CDR2 YFSETQ come from the germline V gene. J lost 4 bases, V lost 3 bases, and 6 bases had no gene match. CDR3 length equals 15 residues.

The sample holds a few counts of this clone. J is TRBJ1-2 and V is TRBV6-1; tentatively, D is TRBD1 (5 bases). The V end lost 2 bases, the J end lost 3 bases, and 7 bases lay between the germline ends. The CDR3 is made up of 13 amino acids. Germline CDR1 MNHNS, CDR2 SASEGT. The CDR3 DNA follows: TGTGCCAGCAGTGAAAGCAGGGACTATGGCTACACCTTC. It yields the protein CASSESRDYGYTF.

The V and J genes are TRBV19 and TRBJ2-1; TRBD1 might be the D (5 bases). Between the trimmed V and J ends, which lost 3 bases and 9 bases, there was a span of 15 bases. The CDR3 has 14 residues. Germline values: CDR1 LNHDA, CDR2 SQIVND (reference sequence). The CDR3 region is CASSIGLQGSEQFF. CDR3 DNA sequence: TGTGCCAGTAGTATTGGCCTTCAGGGATCTGAGCAGTTCTTC.

The chain is built from TRBV5-1 and TRBJ2-3; 12 nucleotides line up with TRBD2. The CDR3 has 15 residues. CDR1 is SGHRS, CDR2 YFSETQ, per germline. The V and J ends lost 4 bases and 5 bases, in that order; junction bases with no gene match: 5. Here the CDR3 DNA reads TGCGCCAGCAGCATATCTAGCGGGGGGGGAGATACGCAGTATTTT. Translated: CASSISSGGGDTQYF.

This clone has a handful of counts. This rearrangement joins TRBV7-6 to TRBJ2-5, with unresolved D. Germline V gene sequence: CDR1 SGHVS, CDR2 FNYEAQ. The CDR3 runs to 14 residues. V was clipped by 1 base and J by 3 bases, with 9 bases between them. For the CDR3, the DNA is TGTGCCAGCAGCTTAGTCCCGCCAAAAGAGACCCAGTACTTC. This sequence encodes CASSLVPPKETQYF.

The chain links TRBV5-1 to TRBJ1-1, with TRBD1 matching over 7 bases. The V segment lost 5 bases and the J segment 0 bases; nucleotides outside the gene matches: 10. The CDR3 contains 16 residues. The germline CDR1 and CDR2 sequences are SGHRS and YFSETQ. CDR3 amino acids: CASRYAPGQMNTEAFF. For the CDR3, the DNA is TGCGCCAGCAGATATGCCCCGGGACAGATGAACACTGAAGCTTTCTTT.

This chain links TRBV9 with TRBJ2-6, with 10 bases matching TRBD1. The CDR3 runs 19 residues. Trimming removed 5 bases from V and 1 base from J; junction bases left unmatched: 12. CDR1 SGDLS and CDR2 YYNGEE come from the germline V gene. The CDR3 spells CASSYSGGTGVSGANVLTF. The DNA of the CDR3 is TGTGCCAGCAGTTACTCTGGGGGGACAGGGGTTTCTGGGGCCAACGTCCTGACTTTC.

The chain employs TRBV19 and TRBJ2-7, with D unclear. Trimming stripped 6 bases from V and 0 bases from J, with 9 bases between. The CDR3 is made up of 13 amino acids. Looked up from germline, CDR1 is LNHDA and CDR2 is SQIVND (reference sequence). Written as DNA, the CDR3 is TGTGCCAGTAGCACCCCCAGCTCCTACGAGCAGTACTTC. This translates into CASSTPSSYEQYF.

CDR3 sequence (DNA): TGTGCCAGCAGCTTAGGCGGGAACGGGGAGCTGTTTTTT. It is translated as CASSLGGNGELFF. The rearrangement joins TRBV7-9 to TRBJ2-2; a possible D gene is TRBD2 (6 bases). The CDR3 sequence is 13 residues long. Germline loops: CDR1 SEHNR, CDR2 FQNEAQ (reference sequence). V was pared by 1 base and J by 7 bases, with 7 bases between.

The rearrangement joins TRBV6-5 to TRBJ2-3; tentative D call: TRBD1 (6 bases). Germline V lookup: CDR1 MNHEY, CDR2 SVGAGI. The length of the CDR3 is 15 residues. The V end was cut by 3 bases, the J end by 2 bases, with 12 bases between. DNA for the CDR3: TGTGCCAGCAGTTATTTCGCAGGGGACACAGATACGCAGTATTTT. It translates to CASSYFAGDTDTQYF.